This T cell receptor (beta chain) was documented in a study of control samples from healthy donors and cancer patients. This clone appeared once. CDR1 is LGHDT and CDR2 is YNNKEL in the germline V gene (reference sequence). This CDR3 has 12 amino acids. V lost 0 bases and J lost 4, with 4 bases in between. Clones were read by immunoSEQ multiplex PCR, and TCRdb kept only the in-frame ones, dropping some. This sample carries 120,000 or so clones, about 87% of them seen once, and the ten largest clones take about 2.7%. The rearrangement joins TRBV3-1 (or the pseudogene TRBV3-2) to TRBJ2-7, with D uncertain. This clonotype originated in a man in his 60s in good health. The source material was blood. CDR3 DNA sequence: TGTGCCAGCAGCCAAGAGGAGTACGAGCAGTACTTC. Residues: CASSQEEYEQYF.